This T cell receptor (beta chain) is drawn from a study of blood T cell repertoires in COVID-19. Study context: Material from acute and convalescent COVID-19 was sourced from the United States, Italy and Spain. Nucleic acid was either cDNA or gDNA, and it came from T cells, B-cell-depleted T cells, or PBMCs.

Authors' analysis steps: Amplification with reference gene primers provided the estimates of nucleated cell counts. Using immunoSEQ multiplex PCR, the repertoire was profiled, and TCRdb retains in-frame clones only, with some absent. D and trimming come from the DNA, and the V and J calls and clone size come from that table. The sample carries some 170,000 clones, around 90% recorded once. V was clipped by 2 bases and J by 1 base, with 9 bases between them. In germline, CDR1 is SGHVS, CDR2 FQNEAQ. This CDR3 has 14 residues. This chain joins TRBV7-8 and TRBJ2-7; D uncertain. This receptor was identified in a man in his 60s with active or convalescent COVID-19. Source material: peripheral blood. CDR3: CASSLIQQSYEQYF. CDR3 DNA: TGTGCCAGCAGCTTAATCCAACAGTCCTACGAGCAGTACTTC. Together with reference TRBV7-8 and TRBJ2-7, the CDR3 gives the full variable domain: GAGVSQSPRYKVAKRGQDVALRCDPISGHVSLFWYQQALGQGPEFLTYFQNEAQLDKSGLPSDRFFAERPEGSVSTLKIQRTQQEDSAVYLCASSLIQQSYEQYFGPGTRLTVT.